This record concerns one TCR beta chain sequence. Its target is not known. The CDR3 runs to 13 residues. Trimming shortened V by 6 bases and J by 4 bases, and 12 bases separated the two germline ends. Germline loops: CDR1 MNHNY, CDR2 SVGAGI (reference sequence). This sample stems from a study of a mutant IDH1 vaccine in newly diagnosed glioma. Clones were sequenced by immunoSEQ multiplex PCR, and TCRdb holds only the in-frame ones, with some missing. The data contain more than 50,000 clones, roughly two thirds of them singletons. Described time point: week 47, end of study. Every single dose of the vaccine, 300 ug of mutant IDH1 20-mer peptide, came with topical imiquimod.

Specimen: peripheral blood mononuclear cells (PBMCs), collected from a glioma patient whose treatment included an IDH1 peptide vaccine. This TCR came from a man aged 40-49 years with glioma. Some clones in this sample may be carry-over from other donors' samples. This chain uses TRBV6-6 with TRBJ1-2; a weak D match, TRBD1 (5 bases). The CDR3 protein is CASSPDSRYGYTF. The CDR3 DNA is TGTGCCAGCAGCCCCGACAGCCGCTATGGCTACACCTTC.